The 29 T cell receptor beta chains below all came from one sample that was sequenced in a study of T-cell reconstitution after alpha-beta-depleted transplantation in children. Preparing the TCRbeta library involved the use of unique molecular identifiers. A single record per CDR3 protein comes from TCRdb applying MiXCR to the PCR reads. The profile shows roughly 240,000 distinct CDR3 sequences, around 7.5% of them singletons. The source was PBMCs, mostly from graft donor cells, collected 180 days after TCRalphabeta/CD19-depleted stem cell transplant. The receptors shown here come from a male patient younger than 18 who had a stem cell transplant for acute lymphoblastic leukemia, so the T cells may come from the graft donor.

The table lists this clonotype with many counts. This chain connects TRBV7-9 to TRBJ2-6, with no clear D. Trimming took 5 bases from V and 0 from J, leaving 5 bases between them. This CDR3 region has 14 residues. Germline lookup yields CDR1 SEHNR and CDR2 FQNEAQ (reference sequence). Written as DNA, the CDR3 is TGTGCCAGCAGCCGCCCCTCTGGGGCCAACGTCCTGACTTTC. Translation: CASSRPSGANVLTF.

This clonotype has a count of ten or more. This rearrangement joins TRBV5-1 to TRBJ2-3; D could derive from TRBD1 or TRBD2 (5 bases each). Germline assignment: CDR1 SGHRS and CDR2 YFSETQ. Trimming stripped 4 bases from V and 2 bases from J, with 14 bases between. The length of the CDR3 is 15 residues. As DNA, the CDR3 is TGCGCCAGCAGCCCCAGGGTGGGAGACACAGATACGCAGTATTTT. Protein product: CASSPRVGDTDTQYF.

This clonotype was detected ten times or more. The rearrangement uses TRBV25-1 and TRBJ2-5, with a tentative D call TRBD2 (7 bases). Germline V CDR1 and CDR2: MGHDK, SYGVNS. V was trimmed by 1 base and J by 5 bases, leaving 11 bases between them. This CDR3 is built from 14 residues. DNA for the CDR3: TGTGCCAGCAGTGAATTTAGGGGGGGGGAGACCCAGTACTTC. It specifies CASSEFRGGETQYF.

This chain connects TRBV5-4 to TRBJ1-2; D call uncertain. V lost 4 bases, J lost 8 bases, and 12 bases lay in between. The CDR3 runs 12 residues. Germline V gives CDR1 SGHNT, CDR2 YYREEE (reference sequence). The CDR3 sequence: CASSPGLTGYTF. CDR3 nucleotide sequence: TGTGCCAGCAGCCCCGGCCTTACAGGCTACACCTTC.

This clonotype appeared many times. The chain carries TRBV5-1 and TRBJ1-4; D is ambiguous. Germline CDR1 and CDR2: SGHRS and YFSETQ. This CDR3 contains 15 residues. Trimming left V 1 base short and J 3 bases short, with 10 bases between. The CDR3: CASSLSAAPNEKLFF. The CDR3 bases are TGCGCCAGCAGCTTGTCGGCGGCCCCTAATGAAAAACTGTTTTTT.

In this sample, this clonotype turned up many times. V usage is TRBV29-1 and J usage is TRBJ2-7; D is perhaps TRBD1 (5 bases). V was shortened by 8 bases and J by 4 bases, with 15 bases between the two germline ends. Germline V gives CDR1 SQVTM, CDR2 ANQGSEA. The length of the CDR3 is 12 residues. CDR3 amino acids: CSYKTDPYEQYF. The DNA for the CDR3 is TGCAGCTACAAGACAGACCCGTACGAGCAGTACTTC.

This clonotype was detected ten times or more. The chain has TRBV11-2 and TRBJ1-6, with D perhaps TRBD1 (6 bases). Trimming removed 4 bases from V and 9 bases from J, with 25 bases in between. The germline CDR1 and CDR2 sequences are SGHAT and FQNNGV. This CDR3 has 18 residues. CDR3 protein: CASSSPPRSRGSSSPLHF. CDR3 bases: TGTGCCAGCAGCTCTCCGCCGAGGTCCAGGGGTAGTAGTTCACCCCTCCACTTT.

In this sample, this clonotype turned up many times. This sequence joins TRBV5-1 and TRBJ2-1; 8 bases align to TRBD2. The germline gives CDR1 SGHRS, CDR2 YFSETQ. This CDR3 comprises 15 residues. V shed 4 bases and J 5 bases; nucleotides not matched to a gene: 8. The chain's CDR3 is CASSPGGVGDNEQFF. CDR3 nucleotide sequence: TGCGCCAGCAGCCCGGGGGGGGTAGGGGACAATGAGCAGTTCTTC.

This clonotype has ten or more counts. The chain joins TRBV18 to TRBJ1-1; a possible D gene is TRBD1 (5 bases). CDR3 length equals 15 residues. Germline V gene sequence: CDR1 KGHSH, CDR2 LQKENI. The V and J ends lost 0 bases and 2 bases respectively, with 10 bases between them. The CDR3 loop is CASSPPQGSNTEAFF. The CDR3 DNA is TGTGCCAGCTCACCACCGCAGGGATCTAACACTGAAGCTTTCTTT.

This clonotype was detected ten times or more. The chain has TRBV5-1 and TRBJ2-7; tentatively, D is TRBD2 (7 bases). V lost 2 bases and J lost 0, with 21 bases in between. This CDR3 is 18 amino acids long. Germline lookup yields CDR1 SGHRS and CDR2 YFSETQ. The CDR3 DNA reads as TGCGCCAGCAGCTTTTCCTCGGGGGGCCGACTCCTCTCCTACGAGCAGTACTTC. Residues: CASSFSSGGRLLSYEQYF.

This clonotype was recorded many times. The chain uses TRBV12-3 or TRBV12-4 and TRBJ2-2; 7 bases fit TRBD2. V was clipped by 0 bases and J by 4 bases; unmatched bases: 5. The length of the CDR3 is 16 residues. In DNA, the CDR3 is TGTGCCAGCAGTTTAGCGCGGGGGAGCACCACCGGGGAGCTGTTTTTT. Amino acid sequence: CASSLARGSTTGELFF.

For this clonotype: With a much larger clone just one base away, this may be a read error. The CDR3 DNA reads TGTGCCACCAGCGGCTGGACAGGCGGTCAATACGAGCAGTACTTC. It codes for CATSGWTGGQYEQYF. The V and J genes are TRBV15 and TRBJ2-7; TRBD1 matches at 7 bases. Germline loops: CDR1 LNHNV, CDR2 YYDKDF (reference sequence). V lost 5 bases, J lost 4 bases, and 11 bases stayed unmatched. CDR3 length: 15 amino acids.

This clonotype was counted ten times or more. V and J are TRBV28 and TRBJ1-2; D remains ambiguous. There are 14 residues in the CDR3. V lost 5 bases to trimming and J lost 6 bases, with 16 bases between them. Germline loops: CDR1 MDHEN, CDR2 SYDVKM. This CDR3 reads CASSRPVLVDGYTF. As DNA, the CDR3 is TGTGCCAGCAGTCGACCGGTCCTAGTCGATGGCTACACCTTC.

This clonotype came up many times. The chain combines TRBV7-9 with TRBJ1-4; D gene uncertain. CDR1 and CDR2 (germline): SEHNR, FQNEAQ (reference sequence). The CDR3 totals 15 residues. With 5 bases removed from V and 0 bases from J, the gap between germline ends came to 10 bases. In DNA, the CDR3 is TGTGCCAGCAGCCCATACCGGGCAACTAATGAAAAACTGTTTTTT. It translates to CASSPYRATNEKLFF. Full variable domain (remainder filled in from reference TRBV7-9 and TRBJ1-4): DTGVSQNPRHKITKRGQNVTFRCDPISEHNRLYWYRQTLGQGPEFLTYFQNEAQLEKSRLLSDRFSAERPKGSFSTLEIQRTEQGDSAMYLCASSPYRATNEKLFFGSGTQLSVL.

This clonotype has just a few counts. The chain couples TRBV20-1 to TRBJ1-2; maybe TRBD1 (6 bases). Germline assignment: CDR1 DFQATT and CDR2 SNEGSKA (reference sequence). This CDR3 is 19 amino acids long. The germline V and J ends were trimmed by 1 base and 5 bases, with 29 bases remaining between them. CDR3 sequence reads: CSARAQGRGRGGARYGYTF. In nucleotides, the CDR3 is TGCAGTGCTAGAGCCCAAGGGAGGGGGAGGGGAGGGGCCCGATATGGCTACACCTTC.

This clonotype has ten or more counts. The CDR3 protein is CATSDSRTSGISYEQYF. The CDR3 DNA follows: TGTGCCACCAGTGATTCGCGGACTAGCGGGATCTCCTACGAGCAGTACTTC. The chain links TRBV24-1 to TRBJ2-7; 12 bases fit TRBD2. This CDR3 contains 17 residues. Germline values: CDR1 KGHDR, CDR2 SFDVKD. V was clipped by 2 bases and J by 0 bases; unmatched bases: 4.

Ten or more counts support this clonotype. The CDR3 loop reads CASTGSISYEQYF. CDR3 DNA: TGTGCCAGCACGGGCAGTATTTCCTACGAGCAGTACTTC. The chain uses TRBV28 and TRBJ2-7, with D uncertain. Germline CDR1 MDHEN, CDR2 SYDVKM. This CDR3 contains 13 residues. Trimming removed 7 bases at V and 1 base at J, with 11 bases between.

This clonotype has ten or more counts. The chain links TRBV29-1 to TRBJ2-7; D might be TRBD1 (5 bases). Germline V CDR1 and CDR2: SQVTM, ANQGSEA. The CDR3 spans 17 residues. V was trimmed by 4 bases and J by 4 bases, leaving 26 bases between them. CDR3 DNA sequence: TGCAGCGTTGGAGGCAGTCTATCAGGGCGGTGGGCATACGAGCAGTACTTC. This translates into CSVGGSLSGRWAYEQYF.

Of note for this clonotype: A read error may explain this, as a much larger clone is one base away. The chain carries TRBV10-3 and TRBJ2-1; 7 bases line up with TRBD1. The CDR3 is made up of 13 amino acids. Germline-derived CDR1 and CDR2 are ENHRY and SYGVKD. DNA for the CDR3: TGTGCCATCAGGGACAGGCTATACAATGAGCAGCTCTTC. Encoded protein: CAIRDRLYNEQLF.

This clonotype has at least ten counts. The rearrangement links TRBV7-8 to TRBJ2-7; TRBD2 might be the D (6 bases). The CDR3 length is 14 residues. CDR1 and CDR2 from the germline V gene are SGHVS and FQNEAQ. V gave up 1 base and J gave up 7 bases, with 14 bases separating them. CDR3 bases: TGTGCCAGCAGCTTAGTACACACGGGGAGGGAGCAGTACTTC. Translation: CASSLVHTGREQYF.

This clonotype was seen repeatedly, ten times or more. Since the CDR3 does not end with the conserved phenylalanine or tryptophan, this likely comes from a read error. This chain connects TRBV5-1 to TRBJ2-1; 11 bases agree with TRBD2. Germline CDR1 is SGHRS and CDR2 is YFSETQ. The CDR3 is 15 residues long. The junction had 3 bases not matched to a gene; V was cut back by 0 bases and J by 7 bases. As DNA, the CDR3 is TGCGCCAGCAGCTTGGCTAGCGGGAGGTTGAATGAGCAGTTCCTC. Translated, it gives CASSLASGRLNEQFL.

This clonotype has ten or more counts. V and J are TRBV6-2 or TRBV6-3 and TRBJ2-7; 7 nucleotides match TRBD1. J gave up 0 bases and V 6 bases, and 8 bases lay outside the gene matches. This CDR3 spans 15 amino acids. The germline CDR1 and CDR2 sequences are MNHEY and SVGEGT. The DNA for the CDR3 is TGTGCCAGCAGGCCCACAGGGGCGTCCTCCTACGAGCAGTACTTC. Translation gives CASRPTGASSYEQYF.

The sample holds many counts of this clonotype. J is TRBJ1-5 and V is TRBV3-1; 10 bases match TRBD1. Germline assignment: CDR1 LGHDT and CDR2 YNNKEL (reference sequence). The CDR3 length is 15 residues. V lost 0 bases to trimming and J lost 7 bases; unmatched junction nucleotides: 3. The CDR3 is CASSQDGDRGQPQHF. The CDR3 DNA reads TGTGCCAGCAGCCAAGATGGGGACAGGGGCCAGCCCCAGCATTTT.

This clonotype was detected many times. This sequence joins TRBV27 and TRBJ2-7; TRBD1 is a possible D gene (6 bases). Germline V gene lookup returns CDR1 MNHEY and CDR2 SMNVEV (reference sequence). The ends were cut back, 3 bases at V and 4 bases at J, with 13 bases in the middle. CDR3 length: 14 amino acids. The CDR3 reads CASSLGAANYEQYF. CDR3 sequence (DNA): TGTGCCAGCAGTTTGGGGGCGGCGAATTACGAGCAGTACTTC.

Ten or more counts support this clonotype. This chain joins TRBV4-1 and TRBJ1-5; 10 bases map to TRBD1. The junction had 5 bases not matched to a gene; V was cut back by 1 base and J by 11 bases. CDR1 is MGHRA and CDR2 is YSYEKL in the germline V gene. The CDR3 runs to 14 residues. The CDR3 is CASSQGTGGSAQHF. Written as DNA, the CDR3 is TGCGCCAGCAGCCAAGGGACAGGGGGATCGGCCCAGCATTTT.

This clonotype was detected a few times. The gene calls are TRBV10-1 and TRBJ2-6, with a tentative D call TRBD2 (5 bases). With 0 bases removed from V and 3 bases from J, the gap between germline ends came to 9 bases. Per germline, CDR1 WNHNN and CDR2 SYGVQD (reference sequence). The CDR3 contains 16 residues. In DNA, the CDR3 is TGCGCCAGCAGTGAGTCGAGCGGTTTTGGGGCCAACGTCCTGACTTTC. It encodes CASSESSGFGANVLTF.

This clonotype occurred many times. This chain links TRBV5-1 with TRBJ1-6; TRBD1 is a possible D gene (5 bases). From germline, CDR1 is SGHRS and CDR2 YFSETQ. Trimming stripped 5 bases from V and 7 bases from J, with 13 bases between. The CDR3 contains 14 residues. CDR3 protein: CASSEGLKNSPLHF. The CDR3 region has the DNA TGCGCCAGCAGTGAGGGACTCAAGAATTCACCCCTCCACTTT.

There are many counts of this clonotype. The chain uses TRBV28 and TRBJ1-6; D unresolved. Germline CDR1 and CDR2: MDHEN and SYDVKM. The CDR3 consists of 15 residues. V was clipped by 1 base and J by 6 bases, with 10 bases between them. This CDR3 is CASSLLPMGNSPLHF. The CDR3 nucleotides are TGTGCCAGCAGTTTATTACCGATGGGTAATTCACCCCTCCACTTT. The full variable domain, with the rest looked up from reference TRBV28 and TRBJ1-6, is DVKVTQSSRYLVKRTGEKVFLECVQDMDHENMFWYRQDPGLGLRLIYFSYDVKMKEKGDIPEGYSVSREKKERFSLILESASTNQTSMYLCASSLLPMGNSPLHFGNGTRLTVT.

The sample holds many counts of this clonotype. The J gene is TRBJ1-1, the V gene TRBV29-1; D remains ambiguous. With 7 bases removed from V and 5 bases from J, the gap between germline ends came to 11 bases. CDR3 length: 11 residues. CDR1 is SQVTM and CDR2 is ANQGSEA in the germline V gene. CDR3 in DNA: TGCAGCGCCGGTCGTGAGACTGAAGCTTTCTTT. It codes for CSAGRETEAFF. The full variable domain, its missing parts supplied by reference TRBV29-1 and TRBJ1-1, is SAVISQKPSRDICQRGTSLTIQCQVDSQVTMMFWYRQQPGQSLTLIATANQGSEATYESGFVIDKFPISRPNLTFSTLTVSNMSPEDSSIYLCSAGRETEAFFGQGTRLTVV.